This T cell receptor beta chain emerged from a study of cytomegalovirus exposure and HLA in healthy donors. In its sample, this clone was seen once. Its antigen remains unknown. Study-level points and caveats: Previously analyzed data showed that most TCR beta V segments were productive at a frequency of about 87% or about 30%.

PCR was performed using 60 Vbeta and 13 Jbeta primers. The repertoire was sequenced with immunoSEQ multiplex PCR; TCRdb's copy has only in-frame clones and lacks some. The table includes some 180,000 clones, roughly 78% detected once. Germline V CDR1 and CDR2: SGHKS, YYEKEE (reference sequence). The CDR3 runs to 16 residues. V lost 0 bases and J 3 bases, leaving 14 bases between the germline ends. Sequenced input: PBMCs. This TCR derives from a woman aged 25 to 45 in good health and CMV-seropositive. The chain is built from TRBV5-5 and TRBJ2-3; D is possibly TRBD1 (6 bases). The CDR3 protein is CASSLARDTGTDTQYF. The CDR3 DNA follows: TGTGCCAGCAGCTTGGCTCGGGACACTGGGACAGATACGCAGTATTTT.